The 25 T cell receptor beta chains listed next were all sequenced from one sample in a study of blood T cells in healthy people across ages. With a J-beta primer mix and a sample-barcoded 5' primer, a second PCR ran roughly 6 to 12 cycles. TCRdb reprocessed the 5' RACE reads via MiXCR and lists one record per CDR3 protein. In the table there are fewer than 2,000,000 distinct CDR3 sequences, roughly two fifths of which are singletons. Sequenced material: blood. The receptors derive from a human donor in good health.

The CDR3 bases are TGTGCCAGCAGTTTTTCGCGTACCACAGATACGCAGTATTTT. It is translated as CASSFSRTTDTQYF. The rearrangement links TRBV12-3 or TRBV12-4 to TRBJ2-3; D is uncertain. The length of the CDR3 is 14 residues. V was pared by 3 bases and J by 2 bases, with 9 bases between.

This clonotype has just a few counts. V and J are TRBV10-3 and TRBJ1-5; D unclear. Trimming removed 2 bases from V and 0 bases from J, with 5 bases in between. The CDR3 consists of 14 residues. Looked up from germline, CDR1 is ENHRY and CDR2 is SYGVKD. DNA of the CDR3: TGTGCCATCAGTGAGGACCTTAGCAATCAGCCCCAGCATTTT. Translation: CAISEDLSNQPQHF.

This clonotype appeared a few times. This chain joins TRBV6-5 and TRBJ1-2; D might be TRBD1 (5 bases). The germline CDR1 and CDR2 sequences are MNHEY and SVGAGI. The CDR3 runs to 14 residues. Trimming cost V 6 bases and J 8 bases, with 19 bases left between them. The CDR3: CASSPSPGTRGYTF. CDR3 in DNA: TGTGCCAGCAGCCCCTCCCCCGGGACGAGGGGCTACACCTTC.

This rearrangement joins TRBV4-3 to TRBJ2-3, with 9 bases aligning to TRBD2. Unmatched junction bases numbered 8, after V lost 0 bases and J lost 4 bases. CDR1 and CDR2 (germline): LGHNA, YSLEER. This CDR3 comprises 17 residues. This chain's CDR3 is CASSQDGRSGGADTQYF. The DNA of the CDR3 is TGCGCCAGCAGCCAAGACGGACGTAGCGGGGGCGCAGATACGCAGTATTTT.

The chain couples TRBV24-1 to TRBJ2-5; a possible D gene is TRBD1 (7 bases). The CDR3 is 13 amino acids. The germline gives CDR1 KGHDR, CDR2 SFDVKD. The ends were cut back, 9 bases at V and 11 bases at J, with 21 bases in the middle. The CDR3, as DNA: TGTGCCACCGAAGAGAACAGGGGCCGGGAGCAGTACTTC. Its translation is CATEENRGREQYF.

The V and J genes are TRBV2 and TRBJ1-2; the D is unclear. This CDR3 comprises 12 residues. Germline values: CDR1 SNHLY, CDR2 FYNNEI. Deletions cut 5 bases from V and 1 base from J, with 5 bases between. The CDR3 nucleotides read TGTGCCAGCAGTAGTGTTAACTATGGCTACACCTTC. Its translation is CASSSVNYGYTF.

This rearrangement joins TRBV10-3 to TRBJ2-6; D may be TRBD1 (6 bases). The CDR3 is 17 residues long. Trimming pared 4 bases from V and 1 base from J, leaving 14 bases between. Per the germline V gene, CDR1 is ENHRY and CDR2 is SYGVKD. CDR3 amino acids: CAISVRTVGSGANVLTF. DNA of the CDR3: TGTGCCATCAGTGTCAGGACAGTAGGGTCTGGGGCCAACGTCCTGACTTTC.

There are a few counts of this clonotype. The chain links TRBV7-2 to TRBJ2-1, with D hard to call. The CDR3 spans 14 residues. Germline CDR1 SGHTA, CDR2 FQGNSA. Between the trimmed V and J ends, which lost 1 base and 8 bases, there was a span of 12 bases. CDR3: CASSLGASFDEQFF. CDR3 DNA: TGTGCCAGCAGCTTAGGTGCTAGTTTCGATGAGCAGTTCTTC.

The gene calls are TRBV7-3 and TRBJ1-2; possible D gene TRBD1, 5 bases. This CDR3 contains 15 residues. CDR1 and CDR2 from the germline V gene are SGHTA and FQGTGA. V lost 2 bases to trimming and J lost 3 bases, with 13 bases between them. The CDR3 is CASSLSEGVDYGYTF. In DNA form, the CDR3 reads TGTGCCAGCAGCTTATCGGAAGGGGTGGACTATGGCTACACCTTC.

This rearrangement joins TRBV5-1 to TRBJ1-2, with a weak D call TRBD1 (5 bases). The germline V gene encodes CDR1 SGHRS and CDR2 YFSETQ. Trimming took 3 bases from V and 8 from J, leaving 14 bases between them. This CDR3 has 13 residues. This CDR3 is CASSSRGNLGYTF. CDR3 in DNA: TGCGCCAGCAGCTCCCGGGGCAACTTAGGCTACACCTTC.

The sample holds a few counts of this clonotype. The J gene is TRBJ2-7, the V gene TRBV4-3, with TRBD1 matching over 9 bases. The V and J ends lost 0 bases and 1 base, in that order; junction bases with no gene match: 7. The CDR3 has 17 amino acids. Germline values: CDR1 LGHNA, CDR2 YSLEER. This CDR3 reads CASSQDIRDRASYEQYF. CDR3 DNA: TGCGCCAGCAGCCAAGATATCCGGGACAGGGCGTCCTACGAGCAGTACTTC.

The J gene is TRBJ2-3, the V gene TRBV12-3 or TRBV12-4, with D possibly matching TRBD2 (6 bases). This CDR3 region has 16 residues. The V gene lost 6 bases and the J gene lost 4 bases, with 20 bases spanning the gap. The CDR3 DNA reads TGTGCCAGCAGGTTCGAACTCGGGACTCAGCCAGATACGCAGTATTTT. Protein product: CASRFELGTQPDTQYF.

V usage is TRBV20-1 and J usage is TRBJ1-1, with unresolved D. The germline CDR1 and CDR2 sequences are DFQATT and SNEGSKA (reference sequence). This CDR3 comprises 13 residues. The germline V and J ends were trimmed by 2 bases and 3 bases, with 10 bases remaining between them. The CDR3 here is CSARQRKDTEAFF. The CDR3, as DNA: TGCAGTGCTAGACAGCGGAAGGACACTGAAGCTTTCTTT.

J is TRBJ2-3 and V is TRBV24-1; D gene ambiguous. The germline CDR1 and CDR2 sequences are KGHDR and SFDVKD. V was pared by 10 bases and J by 2 bases, with 9 bases between. This CDR3 is built from 12 residues. The chain's CDR3 is CATGSLTDTQYF. As DNA, the CDR3 is TGTGCCACAGGGTCTCTCACAGATACGCAGTATTTT.

The V and J genes are TRBV29-1 and TRBJ1-1; D remains unclear. CDR1 and CDR2 (germline): SQVTM, ANQGSEA. CDR3 length: 12 amino acids. Trimming cost V 6 bases and J 0 bases, with 8 bases left between them. CDR3 in amino acids: CSVPTMNTEAFF. CDR3 sequence (DNA): TGCAGCGTCCCGACCATGAACACTGAAGCTTTCTTT.

This clonotype was recorded only once. The chain combines TRBV4-1 with TRBJ1-2; unclear D gene. V lost 8 bases to trimming and J lost 6 bases, with 10 bases between them. Germline lookup yields CDR1 MGHRA and CDR2 YSYEKL. CDR3 length equals 11 residues. This CDR3 is CASRNIHGYTF. The CDR3 DNA is TGCGCCAGCCGGAACATACATGGCTACACCTTC.

V and J are TRBV5-1 and TRBJ1-1; no clear D gene. The CDR3 is made up of 15 amino acids. Trimming took 0 bases from V and 4 from J, leaving 13 bases between them. Germline CDR1 and CDR2: SGHRS and YFSETQ. CDR3 loop: CASSLEGWTVTEAFF. In DNA, the CDR3 is TGCGCCAGCAGCTTGGAAGGTTGGACGGTCACTGAAGCTTTCTTT. The full variable domain, with the rest looked up from reference TRBV5-1 and TRBJ1-1, is KAGVTQTPRYLIKTRGQQVTLSCSPISGHRSVSWYQQTPGQGLQFLFEYFSETQRNKGNFPGRFSGRQFSNSRSEMNVSTLELGDSALYLCASSLEGWTVTEAFFGQGTRLTVV.

The chain has TRBV7-3 and TRBJ2-1, with TRBD2 matching over 9 bases. Looked up from germline, CDR1 is SGHTA and CDR2 is FQGTGA. CDR3 size: 15 residues. Trimming cost V 6 bases and J 8 bases; bases outside gene matches: 11. The CDR3 sequence is CASSLRAGGPYEQFF. Written as DNA, the CDR3 is TGTGCCAGCAGTTTGAGGGCGGGGGGGCCGTATGAGCAGTTCTTC.

This clonotype was seen a single time. This chain uses TRBV7-9 with TRBJ1-4; the D is unclear. The CDR3 is made up of 16 amino acids. Trimming removed 5 bases at V and 2 bases at J, with 15 bases between. Germline-derived CDR1 and CDR2 are SEHNR and FQNEAQ (reference sequence). The CDR3 nucleotides read TGTGCCAGCAGCGCCACGGGAGGAGGGACTAATGAAAAACTGTTTTTT. This gives the protein CASSATGGGTNEKLFF.

As for this clonotype: At one boundary the junction diverges from the germline segment, which might be a read error. The chain uses TRBV6-2 or TRBV6-3 and TRBJ2-7, with 7 positions matching TRBD2. Germline lookup yields CDR1 MNHEY and CDR2 SVGEGT. The CDR3 has 14 amino acids. The CDR3 nucleotides are TGTACCAGCACCCCCATCGGGGAGGGCTACGAGCAGTACTTC. Protein product: CTSTPIGEGYEQYF.

This clonotype has more than one count but fewer than ten. The rearrangement joins TRBV5-1 to TRBJ1-2; the D gene is possibly TRBD1 (6 bases). V was trimmed by 1 base and J by 6 bases, leaving 13 bases between them. The CDR3 is 14 amino acids. The germline CDR1 and CDR2 sequences are SGHRS and YFSETQ. CDR3 in amino acids: CASSLYTSGDGYTF. As DNA, the CDR3 is TGCGCCAGCAGCTTGTATACGTCAGGGGATGGCTACACCTTC.

The rearrangement uses TRBV9 and TRBJ2-5, with D hard to call. The germline V gene encodes CDR1 SGDLS and CDR2 YYNGEE. The V end lost 3 bases, the J end lost 1 base, and 16 bases lay between the germline ends. The CDR3 covers 16 residues. CDR3 in DNA: TGTGCCAGCAGCGCCACCCGCTTGAGAGGCCAAGAGACCCAGTACTTC. Translating it yields CASSATRLRGQETQYF.

A few counts support this clonotype. This rearrangement joins TRBV27 to TRBJ2-7; D might be TRBD2 (6 bases). The V end lost 5 bases, the J end lost 3 bases, and 8 bases lay between the germline ends. Per the germline V gene, CDR1 is MNHEY and CDR2 is SMNVEV (reference sequence). There are 12 residues in the CDR3. CDR3 loop: CASSMEGYEQYF. In DNA, the CDR3 is TGTGCCAGCAGTATGGAGGGCTACGAGCAGTACTTC.

This clonotype was seen more than once but under ten times. J is TRBJ2-1 and V is TRBV9; 9 bases map to TRBD2. The V and J ends lost 4 bases and 1 base, in that order; junction bases with no gene match: 6. The CDR3 spans 16 residues. Germline CDR1 and CDR2: SGDLS and YYNGEE. CDR3 sequence reads: CASSPLAGWSYNEQFF. The CDR3 DNA reads TGTGCCAGCAGCCCCCTAGCGGGGTGGTCCTACAATGAGCAGTTCTTC. Supplemented by reference TRBV9 and TRBJ2-1, the full variable domain reads DSGVTQTPKHLITATGQRVTLRCSPRSGDLSVYWYQQSLDQGLQFLIQYYNGEERAKGNILERFSAQQFPDLHSELNLSSLELGDSALYFCASSPLAGWSYNEQFFGPGTRLTVL.

This sequence joins TRBV29-1 and TRBJ2-3; 8 bases are a match to TRBD2. The CDR3 length is 15 residues. V was clipped by 1 base and J by 2 bases; unmatched bases: 5. Germline V gene lookup returns CDR1 SQVTM and CDR2 ANQGSEA. In nucleotides, the CDR3 is TGCAGCGTTGAAGGCGATAGCGGGGCCACAGATACGCAGTATTTT. Protein sequence: CSVEGDSGATDTQYF.